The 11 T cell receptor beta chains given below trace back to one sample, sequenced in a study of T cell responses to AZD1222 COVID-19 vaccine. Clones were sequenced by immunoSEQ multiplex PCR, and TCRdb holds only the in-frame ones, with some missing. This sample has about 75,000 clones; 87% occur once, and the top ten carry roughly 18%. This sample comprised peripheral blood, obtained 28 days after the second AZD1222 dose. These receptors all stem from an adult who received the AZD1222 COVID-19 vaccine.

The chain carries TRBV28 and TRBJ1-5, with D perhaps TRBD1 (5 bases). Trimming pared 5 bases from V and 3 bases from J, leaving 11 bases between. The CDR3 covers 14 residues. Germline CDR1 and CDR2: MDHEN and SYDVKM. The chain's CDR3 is CASSVDRDNQPQHF. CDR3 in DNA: TGTGCCAGCAGTGTAGACAGAGACAATCAGCCCCAGCATTTT. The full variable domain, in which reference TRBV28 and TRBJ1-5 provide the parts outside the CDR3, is DVKVTQSSRYLVKRTGEKVFLECVQDMDHENMFWYRQDPGLGLRLIYFSYDVKMKEKGDIPEGYSVSREKKERFSLILESASTNQTSMYLCASSVDRDNQPQHFGDGTRLSIL.

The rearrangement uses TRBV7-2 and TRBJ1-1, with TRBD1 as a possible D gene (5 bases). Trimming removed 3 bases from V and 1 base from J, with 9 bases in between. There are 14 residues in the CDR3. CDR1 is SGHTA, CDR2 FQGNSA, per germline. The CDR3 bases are TGTGCCAGCAGCTTTGGTACAGGGAACACTGAAGCTTTCTTT. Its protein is CASSFGTGNTEAFF. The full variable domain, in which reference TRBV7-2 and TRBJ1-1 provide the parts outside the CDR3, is GAGVSQSPSNKVTEKGKDVELRCDPISGHTALYWYRQSLGQGLEFLIYFQGNSAPDKSGLPSDRFSAERTGGSVSTLTIQRTQQEDSAVYLCASSFGTGNTEAFFGQGTRLTVV.

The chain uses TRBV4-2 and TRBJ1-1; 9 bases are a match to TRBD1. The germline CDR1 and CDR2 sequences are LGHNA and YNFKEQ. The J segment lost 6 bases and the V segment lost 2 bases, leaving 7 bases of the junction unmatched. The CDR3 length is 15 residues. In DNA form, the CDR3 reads TGTGCCAGCAGCCAACCCCGGACAGGGGACCCTGAAGCTTTCTTT. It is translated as CASSQPRTGDPEAFF.

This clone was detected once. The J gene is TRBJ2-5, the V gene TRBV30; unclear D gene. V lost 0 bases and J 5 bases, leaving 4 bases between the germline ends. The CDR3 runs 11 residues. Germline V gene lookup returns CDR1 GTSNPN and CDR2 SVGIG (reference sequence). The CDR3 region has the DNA TGTGCCTGGAGTGTAGGGGAGACCCAGTACTTC. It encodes CAWSVGETQYF.

CDR3 protein: CASSLLRRSYEQYF. CDR3 in DNA: TGTGCCAGCAGCTTGTTGAGGAGATCCTACGAGCAGTACTTC. V usage is TRBV5-5 and J usage is TRBJ2-7; D not certain. Trimming took 1 base from V and 1 from J, leaving 9 bases between them. CDR3 length: 14 residues. Germline-derived CDR1 and CDR2 are SGHKS and YYEKEE (reference sequence).

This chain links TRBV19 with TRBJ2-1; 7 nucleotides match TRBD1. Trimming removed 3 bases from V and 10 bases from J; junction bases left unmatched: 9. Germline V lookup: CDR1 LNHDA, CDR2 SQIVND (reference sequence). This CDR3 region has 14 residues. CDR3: CASSMGQTGFEQFF. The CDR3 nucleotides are TGTGCCAGTAGTATGGGACAGACAGGGTTCGAGCAGTTCTTC. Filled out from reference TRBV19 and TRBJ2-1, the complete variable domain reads DGGITQSPKYLFRKEGQNVTLSCEQNLNHDAMYWYRQDPGQGLRLIYYSQIVNDFQKGDIAEGYSVSREKKESFPLTVTSAQKNPTAFYLCASSMGQTGFEQFFGPGTRLTVL.

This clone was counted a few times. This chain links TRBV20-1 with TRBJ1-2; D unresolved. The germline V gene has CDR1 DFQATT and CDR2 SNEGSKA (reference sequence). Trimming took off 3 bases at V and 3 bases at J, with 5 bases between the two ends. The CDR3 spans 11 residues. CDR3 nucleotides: TGCAGTGCTAGTGTAGACTATGGCTACACCTTC. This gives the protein CSASVDYGYTF.

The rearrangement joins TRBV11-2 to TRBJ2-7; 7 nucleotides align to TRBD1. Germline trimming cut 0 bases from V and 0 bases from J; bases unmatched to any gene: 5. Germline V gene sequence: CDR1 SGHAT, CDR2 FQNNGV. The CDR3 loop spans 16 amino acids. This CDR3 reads CASSLDSRGSSYEQYF. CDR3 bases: TGTGCCAGCAGCTTAGATTCCAGGGGGAGCTCCTACGAGCAGTACTTC.

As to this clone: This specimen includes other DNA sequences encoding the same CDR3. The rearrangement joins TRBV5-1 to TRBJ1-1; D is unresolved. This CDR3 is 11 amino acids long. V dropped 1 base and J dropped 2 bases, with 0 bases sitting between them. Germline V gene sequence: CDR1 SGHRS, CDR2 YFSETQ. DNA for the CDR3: TGCGCCAGCAGCTTGAACACTGAAGCTTTCTTT. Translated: CASSLNTEAFF.

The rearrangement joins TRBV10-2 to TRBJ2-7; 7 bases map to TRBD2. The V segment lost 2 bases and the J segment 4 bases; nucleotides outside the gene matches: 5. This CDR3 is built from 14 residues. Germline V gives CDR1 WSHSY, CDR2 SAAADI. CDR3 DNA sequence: TGCGCCAGCAGTGAGGGGGGGGTGGCTTACGAGCAGTACTTC. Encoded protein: CASSEGGVAYEQYF.

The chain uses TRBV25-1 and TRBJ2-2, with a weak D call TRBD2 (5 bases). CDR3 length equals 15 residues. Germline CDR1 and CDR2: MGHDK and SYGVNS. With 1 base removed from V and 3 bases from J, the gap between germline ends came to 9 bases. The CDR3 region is CASSESERDTGELFF. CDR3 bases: TGTGCCAGCAGTGAATCGGAGAGGGACACCGGGGAGCTGTTTTTT.